This TCR beta chain was recovered during a study of beta chain features in type 1 diabetes. Overall study: Age, gender and cell yields were alike across patients and healthy donors.

This clone was observed a handful of times. The antigen remains undetermined. Since all of the isolated RNA was reverse transcribed, expressed TCRB transcripts were what got sequenced. There were approximately 3.5 million reads on average in the naive, central memory and regulatory T cell samples. The assay was immunoSEQ multiplex PCR, and TCRdb's table has in-frame clones only and misses some. The sample contains 300,000 to 350,000 clones, around 9.3% of which appear only once. Germline V gene sequence: CDR1 SGHDT, CDR2 YYEEEE. This CDR3 is 16 amino acids long. J gave up 9 bases and V 2 bases, and 16 bases lay outside the gene matches. Study-wide findings and caveats: Whatever favoring of shorter templates PCR might show would apply equally to patients and controls. Type 1 diabetes patients showed a moderate but significant shortening of TCRB CDR3s in all four CD4+ subsets. Any HLA-type effect on TCRB rearrangement remained unresolved here.

Sequenced sample: central memory CD4+ T cells from blood. The rearrangement joins TRBV5-6 to TRBJ2-5; 7 positions match TRBD2. The source is a man aged 25 to 40 with type 1 diabetes. The CDR3, as DNA: TGTGCCAGCAGCTTAGATGTTGCGACGGGCCGGGAGGCCCAGTACTTC. It translates to CASSLDVATGREAQYF.